This passage covers 19 T cell receptor beta chains from one sample sequenced in a study. TCRdb reprocessed the 5' RACE reads via MiXCR and lists one record per CDR3 protein. The sample consists of tens of thousands of distinct CDR3 sequences, about 28% of them appearing once. The sample taken for sequencing was naive CD4+ T cells sorted from blood. Subset in this sample: naive CD4+ T cells, CD4+CD45RA+CD25-. These receptors originate from a female donor with breast cancer.

This clonotype came up many times. The rearrangement joins TRBV5-1 to TRBJ2-5; tentative D call: TRBD1 (6 bases). There are 12 residues in the CDR3. Trimming pared 5 bases from V and 2 bases from J, leaving 7 bases between. Germline V gene lookup returns CDR1 SGHRS and CDR2 YFSETQ. CDR3 coding DNA: TGCGCCAGCAGACAGGGTCAAGAGACCCAGTACTTC. Its protein product is CASRQGQETQYF.

DNA for the CDR3: TGTGCCAGCAGCCCCAAGTACAGGGTTTTCACAGATACGCAGTATTTT. As protein: CASSPKYRVFTDTQYF. This chain connects TRBV7-9 to TRBJ2-3; TRBD1 is a possible D gene (6 bases). The CDR3 contains 16 residues. Germline values: CDR1 SEHNR, CDR2 FQNEAQ (reference sequence). V was shortened by 5 bases and J by 2 bases, with 17 bases between the two germline ends.

The table lists this clonotype with a few counts. This chain uses TRBV5-1 with TRBJ1-1, with no clear D. CDR1 and CDR2 (germline): SGHRS, YFSETQ. The CDR3 runs 13 residues. Trimming left V 3 bases short and J 2 bases short, with 8 bases between. CDR3 bases: TGCGCCAGCAGCTATGACCCCAACACTGAAGCTTTCTTT. Translating gives CASSYDPNTEAFF.

This clonotype was detected a few times. This rearrangement joins TRBV5-6 to TRBJ2-3, with D possibly being TRBD1 (5 bases). The CDR3 extends over 13 amino acids. V was shortened by 4 bases and J by 2 bases, with 8 bases between the two germline ends. Germline V gives CDR1 SGHDT, CDR2 YYEEEE. In nucleotides, the CDR3 is TGTGCCAGCAGCCCAGGGCACACAGATACGCAGTATTTT. The encoded protein is CASSPGHTDTQYF.

The V gene is TRBV6-1, the J gene TRBJ1-1; 10 nucleotides agree with TRBD1. The CDR3 spans 15 residues. The germline CDR1 and CDR2 sequences are MNHNS and SASEGT. V gave up 2 bases and J gave up 6 bases; unmatched junction bases: 6. CDR3 loop: CASSEMRQGAPEAFF. CDR3 DNA: TGTGCCAGCAGTGAAATGAGACAGGGGGCCCCTGAAGCTTTCTTT.

V is TRBV7-3 and J is TRBJ2-5; possible D gene TRBD2, 5 bases. The V gene's germline CDR1 is SGHTA and CDR2 FQGTGA. The V end was cut by 5 bases, the J end by 5 bases, with 12 bases between. The CDR3 runs 13 residues. The CDR3 DNA reads TGTGCCAGCAGCGTTACTAGTCGGGAGACCCAGTACTTC. This codes for CASSVTSRETQYF.

This chain connects TRBV4-1 to TRBJ2-7, with 15 bases aligning to TRBD2. The CDR3 is 17 residues long. Germline CDR1 reads MGHRA; CDR2 reads YSYEKL. Trimming removed 6 bases from V and 3 bases from J; junction bases left unmatched: 9. As DNA, the CDR3 is TGCGCCAGCAGTCCAGGACTAGCGGGAGGGTTTTTCTACGAGCAGTACTTC. Protein sequence: CASSPGLAGGFFYEQYF.

This clonotype has at least ten counts. The genes are TRBV5-6 and TRBJ2-7; D uncertain. The CDR3 runs to 12 residues. Germline loops: CDR1 SGHDT, CDR2 YYEEEE. V shed 2 bases and J shed 2 bases, with 5 bases lying between them. The CDR3 sequence: CASSLRTYEQYF. CDR3 bases: TGTGCCAGCAGCTTAAGGACCTACGAGCAGTACTTC.

CDR3 DNA sequence: TGTGCCAGCAGTCCCCGAAACAATGAGCAGTTCTTC. Its protein product is CASSPRNNEQFF. The chain uses TRBV12-3 or TRBV12-4 and TRBJ2-1, with D unclear. The V and J ends lost 5 bases and 5 bases respectively, with 7 bases between them. The CDR3 contains 12 residues.

This clonotype came up a few times. The CDR3 loop reads CASEGLAGSNTGELFF. The CDR3, as DNA: TGTGCCAGCGAGGGACTAGCGGGTTCTAACACCGGGGAGCTGTTTTTT. The V gene is TRBV27, the J gene TRBJ2-2; 12 bases are shared with TRBD2. The length of the CDR3 is 16 residues. Germline CDR1 is MNHEY and CDR2 is SMNVEV (reference sequence). With V trimmed by 8 bases and J by 2 bases, 6 bases remained unmatched.

In DNA form, the CDR3 reads TGTGCCAGCAGCTTACTAGGACAGAGGAACACCGGGGAGCTGTTTTTT. It encodes CASSLLGQRNTGELFF. This sequence joins TRBV5-6 and TRBJ2-2; D is perhaps TRBD1 (6 bases). Trimming cost V 2 bases and J 1 base, with 12 bases left between them. The CDR3 length is 16 residues. Germline CDR1 SGHDT, CDR2 YYEEEE.

Ten or more counts support this clonotype. J is TRBJ1-1 and V is TRBV5-6; no clear D. This CDR3 is 11 amino acids long. CDR1 and CDR2 from the germline V gene are SGHDT and YYEEEE. Trimming removed 0 bases at V and 3 bases at J, with 0 bases between. CDR3 in amino acids: CASSLDTEAFF. For the CDR3, the DNA is TGTGCCAGCAGCTTGGACACTGAAGCTTTCTTT.

This clonotype was picked up a small number of times. This chain connects TRBV15 to TRBJ2-3; D is possibly TRBD2 (5 bases). CDR3 size: 16 residues. In germline, CDR1 is LNHNV, CDR2 YYDKDF (reference sequence). Deletions cut 0 bases from V and 10 bases from J, with 20 bases between. DNA of the CDR3: TGTGCCACCAGCAGAGAGCTCATCGGTGGGTTAGCGTCGCAGTATTTT. Translating gives CATSRELIGGLASQYF.

This clonotype was detected only a few times. The rearrangement links TRBV6-6 to TRBJ2-1; 8 bases fit TRBD2. The CDR3 has 15 amino acids. Germline CDR1 is MNHNY and CDR2 is SVGAGI (reference sequence). V trimming: 7 bases; J trimming: 7 bases; junction bases outside the gene matches: 12. The CDR3 nucleotides are TGTGCCAGCATATCCCAAAAGACGGGGGGGAATGAGCAGTTCTTC. Translation: CASISQKTGGNEQFF.

This chain uses TRBV6-2 or TRBV6-3 with TRBJ1-2; 7 nucleotides align to TRBD1. Trimming at V came to 6 bases and at J to 6 bases, leaving 4 bases not matched to a gene. CDR1 and CDR2 from the germline V gene are MNHEY and SVGEGT. The CDR3 length is 12 residues. CDR3 residues: CASSLTGNGYTF. The CDR3 nucleotides are TGTGCCAGCAGCCTGACAGGGAATGGCTACACCTTC.

The chain recombines TRBV15 with TRBJ2-2; TRBD1 aligns across 7 bases. Germline values: CDR1 LNHNV, CDR2 YYDKDF (reference sequence). V was pared by 6 bases and J by 0 bases, with 13 bases of the junction left unmatched. This CDR3 has 18 residues. The CDR3 spells CATRNLTGTEANTGELFF. The CDR3 bases are TGTGCCACCAGAAACTTAACCGGGACAGAGGCGAACACCGGGGAGCTGTTTTTT.

This clonotype showed up just a few times. The rearrangement joins TRBV5-1 to TRBJ1-1; D gene uncertain. The CDR3 is 16 amino acids. The germline gives CDR1 SGHRS, CDR2 YFSETQ. The V gene lost 2 bases and the J gene lost 1 base, with 15 bases spanning the gap. The CDR3 region is CASSFAPWTANTEAFF. In nucleotides, the CDR3 is TGCGCCAGCAGCTTTGCTCCATGGACGGCGAACACTGAAGCTTTCTTT.

This clonotype has just a few counts. The J gene is TRBJ2-2, the V gene TRBV5-1, with unresolved D. Germline assignment: CDR1 SGHRS and CDR2 YFSETQ. The CDR3 length is 15 residues. The V end lost 4 bases, the J end lost 2 bases, and 12 bases lay between the germline ends. The CDR3 DNA is TGCGCCAGCAGCATCCGGACCCAAAACACCGGGGAGCTGTTTTTT. It is translated as CASSIRTQNTGELFF.

This CDR3 is CASSQELGAGGVYEQYF. The CDR3 nucleotides are TGCGCCAGCAGCCAAGAGTTGGGAGCGGGAGGGGTCTACGAGCAGTACTTC. V usage is TRBV4-3 and J usage is TRBJ2-7; 10 bases map to TRBD2. The junction had 8 bases not matched to a gene; V was cut back by 0 bases and J by 3 bases. Germline assignment: CDR1 LGHNA and CDR2 YSLEER. The CDR3 runs 17 residues.